A selection of T cell receptor beta chains follows, all from one sample in a study of blood T cell repertoires in COVID-19. Profiling relied on immunoSEQ multiplex PCR, and the TCRdb table lists in-frame clones only, not all of them. This repertoire shows a few hundred thousand clones, about 85% found once; its top ten account for approximately 18%. Sequences were obtained from PBMCs or T cells enriched from blood (not recorded which). Every receptor here comes from a man in his forties or fifties who had recovered from COVID-19. CDR3s include the opening cysteine and the closing phenylalanine or tryptophan. Each record gives: D gene, V gene, J gene, clone size, CDR3 protein, CDR3 DNA. The D gene is left open where the match is weak. Clone size is stated in some rows and not others, as once, few, many or a class when expanded.

>NA|TRBV27|TRBJ2-7|many
CASSFTTNSYEQYF
TGTGCCAGCAGTTTCACCACTAACTCCTACGAGCAGTACTTC
>TRBD2|TRBV6-1|TRBJ2-1|NA
CASRAGTRSNEQFF
TGTGCCAGCAGGGCCGGGACTAGGAGCAATGAGCAGTTCTTC
>NA|TRBV9|TRBJ1-5|NA
CASSVATGAPQHF
TGTGCCAGCAGCGTAGCTACCGGTGCGCCCCAGCATTTT
>NA|TRBV3-1/TRBV3-2|TRBJ1-5|NA
CASSQDLRHRPQHF
TGTGCCAGCAGCCAAGATCTTCGACACCGGCCCCAGCATTTT
>NA|TRBV7-9|TRBJ1-1|NA
CASSLVANTEAFF
TGTGCCAGCAGCTTAGTAGCCAACACTGAAGCTTTCTTT
>NA|TRBV11-2|TRBJ2-4|once
CASSFPLGGRAKNIQYF
TGTGCCAGCAGCTTCCCCCTCGGGGGTCGGGCCAAAAACATTCAGTACTTC
>NA|TRBV7-3|TRBJ2-1|few
CASSLQGSSYNEQFF
TGTGCCAGCAGCTTACAAGGGAGCTCCTACAATGAGCAGTTCTTC
>TRBD2|TRBV5-1|TRBJ2-1|NA
CASSLRDPSGSVYNEQFF
TGCGCCAGCAGCTTGCGAGACCCTAGCGGGAGTGTCTACAATGAGCAGTTCTTC
>TRBD1|TRBV5-5|TRBJ2-7|NA
CASSVTPGQPRREQYF
TGTGCCAGCAGCGTGACGCCGGGACAGCCCAGGAGGGAGCAGTACTTC
>TRBD1|TRBV4-1|TRBJ1-1|few
CASSQDRGRTEAFF
TGCGCCAGCAGCCAAGACAGGGGGAGGACTGAAGCTTTCTTT
>TRBD1|TRBV9|TRBJ2-7|few
CASSGEGQGSYEQYF
TGTGCCAGCAGTGGGGAGGGACAGGGCTCCTACGAGCAGTACTTC
>TRBD1|TRBV27|TRBJ2-7|NA
CASSSRDRVSYEQYF
TGTGCCAGCAGTTCCCGGGACAGGGTCTCCTACGAGCAGTACTTC
>NA|TRBV7-9|TRBJ2-5|NA
CASSLFQGQETQYF
TGTGCCAGCAGCTTATTTCAGGGCCAAGAGACCCAGTACTTC
>TRBD1|TRBV27|TRBJ1-3|few
CANTGGSGNTIYF
TGTGCCAATACAGGGGGCTCTGGAAACACCATATATTTT
>TRBD2|TRBV9|TRBJ2-5|NA
CASSGSTSGRAGETQYF
TGTGCCAGCAGCGGATCCACCAGCGGGAGGGCCGGGGAGACCCAGTACTTC
>TRBD1|TRBV5-1|TRBJ1-1|few
CASSLGDGTVNTEAFF
TGCGCCAGCAGCTTGGGGGACGGGACAGTGAACACTGAAGCTTTCTTT
>TRBD1|TRBV27|TRBJ2-7|NA
CASSLSTGGYEQYF
TGTGCCAGCAGTTTATCGACAGGGGGCTACGAGCAGTACTTC
>TRBD1|TRBV2|TRBJ1-3|NA
CASSPDRVSGNTIYF
TGTGCCAGCAGCCCTGACAGGGTATCTGGAAACACCATATATTTT
>TRBD2|TRBV30|TRBJ2-4|NA
CAWSGGGRDAKNIQYF
TGTGCCTGGAGTGGTGGCGGGAGGGACGCTAAAAACATTCAGTACTTC
>TRBD2|TRBV11-3|TRBJ2-1|NA
CASSSGLAGVDEQFF
TGTGCCAGCAGCTCTGGGCTAGCGGGAGTTGATGAGCAGTTCTTC
>TRBD1|TRBV24-1|TRBJ2-7|NA
CATSDGQGAYEQYF
TGTGCCACCAGTGATGGACAGGGAGCCTACGAGCAGTACTTC
>NA|TRBV3-1/TRBV3-2|TRBJ2-3|NA
CASSQRGGDTQYF
TGTGCCAGCAGCCAACGAGGGGGAGATACGCAGTATTTT
>NA|TRBV18|TRBJ2-1|NA
CASSPPGGRGNEQFF
TGTGCCAGCTCACCCCCTGGAGGCAGGGGCAATGAGCAGTTCTTC
>NA|TRBV5-1|TRBJ2-3|NA
CASSLDLASPDTQYF
TGCGCCAGCAGCTTGGATCTAGCCTCCCCAGATACGCAGTATTTT
>NA|TRBV19|TRBJ2-3|NA
CASSSDRSSADTQYF
TGTGCCAGTAGCAGCGACAGGTCCTCGGCAGATACGCAGTATTTT
>TRBD1|TRBV11-2|TRBJ1-3|NA
CASSLGTGARNTIYF
TGTGCCAGCAGCTTAGGGACAGGGGCCAGAAACACCATATATTTT
>NA|TRBV19|TRBJ2-7|NA
CASSTAGSPSYEQYF
TGTGCCAGTAGTACAGCCGGGTCCCCATCCTACGAGCAGTACTTC
>TRBD1|TRBV13|TRBJ1-1|NA
CASRLTGGTEAFF
TGTGCCAGCAGGCTGACAGGGGGGACTGAAGCTTTCTTT
>NA|TRBV7-9|TRBJ1-5|NA
CASSRGTTGYNQPQHF
TGTGCCAGCAGCCGTGGTACTACAGGTTACAATCAGCCCCAGCATTTT
>NA|TRBV9|TRBJ2-5|NA
CASSVGASQETQYF
TGTGCCAGCAGCGTAGGGGCAAGCCAAGAGACCCAGTACTTC
>TRBD1|TRBV6-5|TRBJ1-1|NA
CASSLGGGVGTEAFF
TGTGCCAGCAGTCTAGGGGGCGGGGTCGGGACTGAAGCTTTCTTT
>NA|TRBV2|TRBJ1-2|NA
CASSGALYGYTF
TGTGCCAGCAGTGGAGCCCTCTATGGCTACACCTTC
>NA|TRBV5-4|TRBJ2-1|NA
CASSQGERSSYNEQFF
TGTGCCAGTTCTCAAGGTGAGCGCAGCTCCTACAATGAGCAGTTCTTC
>TRBD2|TRBV10-2|TRBJ2-3|NA
CASSVSRLAGPGLGADTQYF
TGCGCCAGCAGTGTCTCGCGACTAGCGGGGCCCGGACTTGGGGCAGATACGCAGTATTTT
>TRBD1|TRBV19|TRBJ2-1|NA
CASSIKGQAHSWQFF
TGTGCCAGTAGTATAAAGGGACAGGCCCACTCCTGGCAGTTCTTC
>TRBD1|TRBV27|TRBJ1-6|NA
CASRRTGDNSPLHF
TGTGCCAGCAGAAGAACAGGGGATAATTCACCCCTCCACTTT
>TRBD2|TRBV7-2|TRBJ2-7|once
CASSFGTSGSYEQYF
TGTGCCAGCAGCTTCGGGACTAGCGGCTCCTACGAGCAGTACTTC
>TRBD1|TRBV30|TRBJ2-7|NA
CAWSVRTGAHEQYF
TGTGCCTGGAGCGTCCGGACAGGGGCCCACGAGCAGTACTTC
>NA|TRBV6-5|TRBJ2-1|NA
CASSLILESNEQFF
TGTGCCAGCAGCCTCATTCTAGAGTCCAATGAGCAGTTCTTC
>NA|TRBV29-1|TRBJ2-2|once
CSVEWQNTGELFF
TGCAGCGTTGAATGGCAGAACACCGGGGAGCTGTTTTTT
>NA|TRBV11-3|TRBJ2-7|few
CASSLGQGNHEQYF
TGTGCCAGCAGCTTAGGTCAGGGCAACCACGAGCAGTACTTC
>TRBD2|TRBV4-3|TRBJ2-1|NA
CASSQDTSGRVASYNEQFF
TGCGCCAGCAGCCAAGATACTAGCGGGAGGGTAGCGTCCTACAATGAGCAGTTCTTC
>TRBD1|TRBV7-2|TRBJ1-6|NA
CASSSQAGQGSNSPLHF
TGTGCCAGCAGTTCTCAAGCGGGACAGGGGAGCAATTCACCCCTCCACTTT
>TRBD1|TRBV15|TRBJ2-2|NA
CATSRPPGQANTGELFF
TGTGCCACCAGCCGGCCCCCGGGACAGGCGAACACCGGGGAGCTGTTTTTT
>TRBD1|TRBV6-5|TRBJ1-5|NA
CASSFRQGNQPQHF
TGTGCCAGCAGTTTTCGACAGGGTAATCAGCCCCAGCATTTT
>NA|TRBV6-1|TRBJ1-1|NA
CASSEGSGNTEAFF
TGTGCCAGCAGTGAAGGTTCGGGGAACACTGAAGCTTTCTTT
>NA|TRBV2|TRBJ2-5|few
CASGHYQETQYF
TGTGCCAGCGGGCATTACCAAGAGACCCAGTACTTC
>NA|TRBV4-1|TRBJ1-2|few
CASSPDGYSLYGYTF
TGCGCCAGCAGCCCTGATGGATACAGCCTCTATGGCTACACCTTC
>TRBD1|TRBV10-3|TRBJ2-7|NA
CAISESLKGQGPHEQYF
TGTGCCATCAGTGAGTCCTTAAAGGGACAGGGCCCCCACGAGCAGTACTTC
>TRBD1|TRBV30|TRBJ2-7|once
CAWSVHRGYEQYF
TGTGCCTGGAGTGTACACAGGGGTTACGAGCAGTACTTC
>TRBD1|TRBV19|TRBJ1-2|NA
CASSPGQGAIQDYGYTF
TGTGCCAGTAGTCCCGGACAGGGGGCAATTCAGGACTATGGCTACACCTTC
>NA|TRBV3-1/TRBV3-2|TRBJ1-3|NA
CASSSSRRGWTGNTIYF
TGTGCCAGCAGCTCCTCAAGGCGGGGGTGGACTGGAAACACCATATATTTT